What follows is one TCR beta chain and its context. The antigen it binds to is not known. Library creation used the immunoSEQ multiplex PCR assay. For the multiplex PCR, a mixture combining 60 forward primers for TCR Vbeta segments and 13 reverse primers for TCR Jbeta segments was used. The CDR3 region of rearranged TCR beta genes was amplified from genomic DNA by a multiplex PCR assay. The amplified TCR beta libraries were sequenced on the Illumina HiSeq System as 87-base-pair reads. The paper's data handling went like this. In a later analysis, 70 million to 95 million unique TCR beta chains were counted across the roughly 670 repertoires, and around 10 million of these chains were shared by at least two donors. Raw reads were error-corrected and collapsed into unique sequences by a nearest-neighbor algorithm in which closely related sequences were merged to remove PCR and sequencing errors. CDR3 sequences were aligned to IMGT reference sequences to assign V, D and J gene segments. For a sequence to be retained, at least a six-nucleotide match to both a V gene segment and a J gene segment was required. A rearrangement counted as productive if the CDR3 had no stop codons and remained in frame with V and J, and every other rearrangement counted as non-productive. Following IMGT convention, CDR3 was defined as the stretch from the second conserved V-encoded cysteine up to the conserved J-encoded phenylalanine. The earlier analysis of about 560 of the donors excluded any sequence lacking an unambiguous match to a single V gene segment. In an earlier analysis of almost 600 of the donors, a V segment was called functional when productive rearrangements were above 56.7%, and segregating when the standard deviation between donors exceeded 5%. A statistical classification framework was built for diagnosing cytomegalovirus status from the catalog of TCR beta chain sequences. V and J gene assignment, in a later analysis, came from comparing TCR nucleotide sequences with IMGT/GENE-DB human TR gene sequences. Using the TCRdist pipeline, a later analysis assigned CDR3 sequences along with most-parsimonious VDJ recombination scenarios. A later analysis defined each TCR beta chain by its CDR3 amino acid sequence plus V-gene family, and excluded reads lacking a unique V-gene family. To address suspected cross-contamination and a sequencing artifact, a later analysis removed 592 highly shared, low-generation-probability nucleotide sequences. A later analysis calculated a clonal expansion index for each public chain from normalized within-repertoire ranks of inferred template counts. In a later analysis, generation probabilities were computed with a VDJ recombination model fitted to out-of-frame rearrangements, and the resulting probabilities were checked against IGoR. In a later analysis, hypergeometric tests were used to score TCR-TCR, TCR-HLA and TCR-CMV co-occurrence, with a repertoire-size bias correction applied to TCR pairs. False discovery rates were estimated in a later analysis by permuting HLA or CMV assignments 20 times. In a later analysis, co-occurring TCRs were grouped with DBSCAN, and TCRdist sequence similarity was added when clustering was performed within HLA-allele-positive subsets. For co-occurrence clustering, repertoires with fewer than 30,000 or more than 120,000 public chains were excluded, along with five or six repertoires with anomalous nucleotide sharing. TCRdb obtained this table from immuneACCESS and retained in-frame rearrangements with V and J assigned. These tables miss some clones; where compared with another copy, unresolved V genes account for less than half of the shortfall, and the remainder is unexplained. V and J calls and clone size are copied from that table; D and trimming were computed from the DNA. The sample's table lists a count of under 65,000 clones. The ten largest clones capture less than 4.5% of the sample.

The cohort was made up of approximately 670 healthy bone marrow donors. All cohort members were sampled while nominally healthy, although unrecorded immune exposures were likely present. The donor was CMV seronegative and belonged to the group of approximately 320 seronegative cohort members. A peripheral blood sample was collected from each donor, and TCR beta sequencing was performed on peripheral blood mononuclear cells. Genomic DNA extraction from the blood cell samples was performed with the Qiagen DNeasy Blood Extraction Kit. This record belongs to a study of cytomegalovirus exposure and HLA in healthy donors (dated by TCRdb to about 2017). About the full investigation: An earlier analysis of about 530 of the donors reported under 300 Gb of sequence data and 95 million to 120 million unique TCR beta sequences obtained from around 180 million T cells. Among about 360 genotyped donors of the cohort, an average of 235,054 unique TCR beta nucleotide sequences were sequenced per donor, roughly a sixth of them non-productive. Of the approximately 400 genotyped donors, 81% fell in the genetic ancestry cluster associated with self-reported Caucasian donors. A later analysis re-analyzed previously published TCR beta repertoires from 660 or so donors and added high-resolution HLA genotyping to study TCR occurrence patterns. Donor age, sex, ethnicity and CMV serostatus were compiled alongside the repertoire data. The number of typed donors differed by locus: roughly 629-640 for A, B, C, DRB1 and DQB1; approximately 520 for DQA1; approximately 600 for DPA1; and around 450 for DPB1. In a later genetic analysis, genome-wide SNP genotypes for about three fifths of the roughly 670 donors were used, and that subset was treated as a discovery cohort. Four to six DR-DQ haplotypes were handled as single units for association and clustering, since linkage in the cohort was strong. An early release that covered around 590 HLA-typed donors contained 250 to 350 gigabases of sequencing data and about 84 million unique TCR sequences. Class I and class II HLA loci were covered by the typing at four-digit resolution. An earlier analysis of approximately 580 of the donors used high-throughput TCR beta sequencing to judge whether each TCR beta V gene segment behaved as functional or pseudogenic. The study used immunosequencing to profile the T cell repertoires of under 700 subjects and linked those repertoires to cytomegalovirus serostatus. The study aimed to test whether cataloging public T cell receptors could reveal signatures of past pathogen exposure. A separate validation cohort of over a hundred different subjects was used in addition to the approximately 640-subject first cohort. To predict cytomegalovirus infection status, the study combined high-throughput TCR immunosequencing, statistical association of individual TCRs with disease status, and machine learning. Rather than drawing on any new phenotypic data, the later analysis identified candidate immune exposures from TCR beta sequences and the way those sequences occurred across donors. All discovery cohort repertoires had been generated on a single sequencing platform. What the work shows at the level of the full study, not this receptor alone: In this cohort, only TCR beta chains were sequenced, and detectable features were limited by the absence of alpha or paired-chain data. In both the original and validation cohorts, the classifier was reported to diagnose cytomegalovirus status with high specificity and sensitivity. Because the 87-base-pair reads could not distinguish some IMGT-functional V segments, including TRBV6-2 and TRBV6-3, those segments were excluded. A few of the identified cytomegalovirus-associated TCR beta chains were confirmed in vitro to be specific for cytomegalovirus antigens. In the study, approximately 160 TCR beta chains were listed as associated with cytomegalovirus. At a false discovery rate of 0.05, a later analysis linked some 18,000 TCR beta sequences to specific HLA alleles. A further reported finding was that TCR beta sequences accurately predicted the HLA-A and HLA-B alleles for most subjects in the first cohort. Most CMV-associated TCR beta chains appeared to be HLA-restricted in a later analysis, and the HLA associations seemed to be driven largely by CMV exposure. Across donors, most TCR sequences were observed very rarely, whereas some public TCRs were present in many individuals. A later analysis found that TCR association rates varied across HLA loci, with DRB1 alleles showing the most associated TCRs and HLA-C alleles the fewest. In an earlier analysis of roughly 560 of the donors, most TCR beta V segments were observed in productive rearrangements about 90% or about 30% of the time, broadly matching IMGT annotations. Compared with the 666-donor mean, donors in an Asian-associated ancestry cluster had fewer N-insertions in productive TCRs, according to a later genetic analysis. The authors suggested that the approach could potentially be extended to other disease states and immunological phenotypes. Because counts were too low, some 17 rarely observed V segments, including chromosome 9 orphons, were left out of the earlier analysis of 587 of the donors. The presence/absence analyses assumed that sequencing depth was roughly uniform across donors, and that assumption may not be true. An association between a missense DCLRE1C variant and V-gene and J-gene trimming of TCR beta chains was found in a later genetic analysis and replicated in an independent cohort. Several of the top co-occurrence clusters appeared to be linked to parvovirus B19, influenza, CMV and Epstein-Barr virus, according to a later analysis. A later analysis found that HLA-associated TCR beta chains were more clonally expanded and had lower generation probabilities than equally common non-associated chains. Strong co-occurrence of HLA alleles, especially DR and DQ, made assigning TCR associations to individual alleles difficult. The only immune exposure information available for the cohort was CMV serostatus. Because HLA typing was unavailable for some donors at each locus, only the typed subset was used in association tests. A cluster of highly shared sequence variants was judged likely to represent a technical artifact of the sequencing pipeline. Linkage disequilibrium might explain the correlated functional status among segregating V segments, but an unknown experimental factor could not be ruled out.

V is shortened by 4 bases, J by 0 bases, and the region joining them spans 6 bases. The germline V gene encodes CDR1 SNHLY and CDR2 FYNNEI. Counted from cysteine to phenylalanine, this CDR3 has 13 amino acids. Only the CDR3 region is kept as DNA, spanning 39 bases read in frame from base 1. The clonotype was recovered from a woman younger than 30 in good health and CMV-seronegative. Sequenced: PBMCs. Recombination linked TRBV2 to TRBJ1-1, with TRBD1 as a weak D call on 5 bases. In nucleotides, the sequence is TGTGCCAGCAGTGGGGACTTGAACACTGAAGCTTTCTTT. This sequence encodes CASSGDLNTEAFF.